This T cell receptor (beta chain) was identified in a study of T-cell memory formation after mild COVID-19. Libraries for TCRalpha and TCRbeta carried sample barcodes and unique molecular identifiers via 5'RACE. TCRdb passed the 5' RACE reads through MiXCR, listing each CDR3 protein once. Here the sample spans roughly 100,000 distinct CDR3 sequences, around 12% being singletons. The sequenced sample consisted of PBMCs or a T cell subset sorted from them (not recorded which). This receptor was taken from an adult woman who had mild COVID-19 (a few samples of this study predate the infection). Cell type and time point are not known.

CDR3 sequence reads: CASSLGTFYEQYF. CDR3 in DNA: TGTGCCAGCAGTCTTGGGACATTTTACGAGCAGTACTTC. J is TRBJ2-7 and V is TRBV6-1; tentatively, D is TRBD1 (6 bases). The CDR3 covers 13 residues. Germline loops: CDR1 MNHNS, CDR2 SASEGT. V shed 5 bases and J shed 4 bases, with 12 bases lying between them.